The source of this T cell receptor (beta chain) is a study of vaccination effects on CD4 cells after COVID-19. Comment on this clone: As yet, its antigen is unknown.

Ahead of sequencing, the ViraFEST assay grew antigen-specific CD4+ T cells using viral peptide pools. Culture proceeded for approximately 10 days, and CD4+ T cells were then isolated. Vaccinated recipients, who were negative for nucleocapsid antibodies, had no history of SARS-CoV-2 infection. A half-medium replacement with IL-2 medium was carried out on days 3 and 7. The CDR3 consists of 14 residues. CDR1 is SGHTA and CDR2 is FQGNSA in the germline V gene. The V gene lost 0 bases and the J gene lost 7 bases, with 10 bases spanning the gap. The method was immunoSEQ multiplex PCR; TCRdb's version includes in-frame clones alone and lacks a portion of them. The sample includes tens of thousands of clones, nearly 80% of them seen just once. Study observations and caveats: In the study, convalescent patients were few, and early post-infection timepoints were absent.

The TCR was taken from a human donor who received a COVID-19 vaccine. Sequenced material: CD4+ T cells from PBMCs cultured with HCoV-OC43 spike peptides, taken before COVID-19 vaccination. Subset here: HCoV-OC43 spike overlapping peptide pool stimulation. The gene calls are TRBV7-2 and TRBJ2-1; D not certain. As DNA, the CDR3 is TGTGCCAGCAGCTTAGCGACCCCCAGAAATGAGCAGTTCTTC. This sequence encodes CASSLATPRNEQFF.